A selection of T cell receptor beta chains follows, all from one sample in a study of identical twins. TCRdb ran MiXCR on the 5' RACE reads and lists one entry per CDR3 protein. The profile shows roughly 750,000 distinct CDR3 sequences, over 20% of them singletons. These data were also filed under a second study, of T cells expressing NK-cell markers.

Sequencing was performed on PBMCs. These receptors originate from a woman aged 18-29 years in good health. The CDR3 runs from the conserved cysteine through the conserved F or W. D genes are given only for firm matches. Size values are once, few and many counts, or a class for expanded clones, and some rows have none.

v_call,cdr3_length,d_call,j_call,clone_size,cdr3_aa,cdr3_nt
TRBV6-1,15,TRBD1,TRBJ2-7,-,CASRRAGTGLNEQYF,TGTGCCAGCAGACGAGCGGGGACAGGGTTGAACGAGCAGTACTTC
TRBV20-1,14,TRBD1,TRBJ2-7,-,CSARAVRGLYEQYF,TGCAGTGCTAGGGCGGTCAGGGGGCTCTACGAGCAGTACTTC
TRBV7-2,15,TRBD1,TRBJ2-1,many,CASSFGQGAYNEQFF,TGTGCCAGCAGCTTTGGACAGGGGGCGTACAATGAGCAGTTCTTC
TRBV29-1,13,-,TRBJ2-5,many,CSVEGRHHETQYF,TGCAGCGTTGAAGGGAGACATCATGAGACCCAGTACTTC
TRBV9,15,-,TRBJ1-1,-,CASSVAGHPNTEAFF,TGTGCCAGCAGCGTAGCGGGACATCCGAACACTGAAGCTTTCTTT
TRBV20-1,13,-,TRBJ2-1,many,CSASNPLAHEQFF,TGCAGTGCTAGTAATCCCCTCGCTCATGAGCAGTTCTTC
TRBV20-1,14,TRBD1,TRBJ2-7,many,CSAGRQGGYYEQYF,TGCAGTGCTGGACGACAGGGGGGGTACTACGAGCAGTACTTC
TRBV20-1,14,TRBD2,TRBJ2-1,-,CSAELAVASYEQFF,TGCAGTGCTGAACTAGCGGTGGCGTCTTATGAGCAGTTCTTC
TRBV12-3/TRBV12-4,12,-,TRBJ1-5,-,CASSWAGQPQHF,TGTGCCAGCAGTTGGGCTGGTCAGCCCCAGCATTTT
TRBV20-1,14,-,TRBJ2-3,-,CSARRRVLADTQYF,TGCAGTGCTAGACGACGGGTGTTAGCAGATACGCAGTATTTT
TRBV4-2,16,TRBD2,TRBJ2-5,-,CASSQDLWLAEETQYF,TGTGCCAGCAGCCAAGATCTGTGGCTAGCGGAAGAGACCCAGTACTTC
TRBV12-3/TRBV12-4,14,-,TRBJ2-2,few,CASSIEAGTGELFF,TGTGCCAGCAGTATAGAGGCGGGCACCGGGGAGCTGTTTTTT
TRBV15,11,-,TRBJ2-5,many,CATSKGETQYF,TGTGCCACCAGTAAGGGGGAGACCCAGTACTTC
TRBV6-1,16,TRBD1,TRBJ1-1,-,CASSKPGQRVGTEAFF,TGTGCCAGCAGTAAACCGGGACAGAGAGTTGGTACTGAAGCTTTCTTT
TRBV9,13,-,TRBJ1-1,-,CASNPGVGTEAFF,TGTGCCAGCAACCCAGGGGTGGGCACTGAAGCTTTCTTT
TRBV9,16,TRBD2,TRBJ2-1,-,CASSALLAGVVDEQFF,TGTGCCAGCAGCGCCTTACTAGCGGGAGTAGTCGATGAGCAGTTCTTC
TRBV11-2,19,TRBD2,TRBJ2-1,-,CASSLRRGSSGTVYNEQFF,TGTGCCAGCAGCTTAAGGAGGGGGTCTAGCGGGACTGTTTACAATGAGCAGTTCTTC
TRBV6-5,16,-,TRBJ2-2,-,CASSFPVSSTPGELFF,TGTGCCAGCAGTTTCCCCGTCTCTAGCACCCCCGGGGAGCTGTTTTTT
TRBV20-1,14,-,TRBJ1-4,few,CSASPPGGHEKLFF,TGCAGTGCTTCCCCCCCGGGGGGTCATGAAAAACTGTTTTTT
TRBV12-3/TRBV12-4,16,-,TRBJ2-5,few,CASSSHDGRVTETQYF,TGTGCCAGCAGTTCTCACGACGGGAGAGTGACGGAGACCCAGTACTTC
TRBV27,14,-,TRBJ2-7,few,CASSPGRASYEQYF,TGTGCCAGCAGTCCCGGACGAGCCTCCTACGAGCAGTACTTC
TRBV7-2,12,-,TRBJ2-1,few,CASTLAGNGQFF,TGTGCCAGCACCCTAGCCGGTAACGGGCAGTTCTTC
TRBV15,15,-,TRBJ2-7,once,CDTSRGGALSLEQYF,TGTGACACCAGCAGAGGGGGGGCCCTCAGCCTCGAGCAGTACTTC
TRBV29-1,14,TRBD1,TRBJ2-7,few,CSVSPAGGPYEQYF,TGCAGCGTTAGCCCCGCAGGGGGCCCGTACGAGCAGTACTTC
TRBV20-1,14,TRBD2,TRBJ2-7,few,CSAIKGAGGSEQYF,TGCAGTGCTATAAAAGGAGCGGGAGGCTCGGAGCAGTACTTC
TRBV5-1,14,-,TRBJ2-5,few,CASSPAVGEETQYF,TGCGCCAGCAGCCCGGCGGTCGGGGAAGAGACCCAGTACTTC
TRBV30,12,-,TRBJ2-1,-,CAWSPGHLLQFF,TGTGCCTGGAGTCCCGGGCACCTATTGCAGTTCTTC